This T cell receptor beta chain was captured in a study of CD8 T cells in Susac syndrome (dated by TCRdb to between 2018 and 2021). For the study in its entirety: Of the Susac syndrome patients who were sequenced, roughly 6 had clinically active disease and 8 or 9 were in clinical remission. At the time of blood withdrawal, Susac syndrome patients were either therapy-naive, taking corticosteroids (with some also receiving IVIg), or on IVIg alone. The study used repertoire sequencing to test whether antigen drove CD8+ T cell activation and differentiation in Susac syndrome.

Study-wide findings and limitations: The number of individuals in the TCR sequencing and HLA analysis was recognized as being relatively small. No clonal expansion was detected in the CD4+ T cell repertoire of Susac syndrome patients.

There are 16 amino acids in the CDR3, from cysteine to phenylalanine inclusive. Left in the record is the CDR3 DNA by itself, 48 bases read in frame from the first base. Trimming removed 4 bases from V and 0 bases from J; the gene matches leave 3 bases unexplained. According to the germline V gene, CDR1 reads LGHNA and CDR2 reads YSLEER. RNA was extracted with the RNeasy kit and roughly 0.45 to 1 ug was reverse transcribed using random hexamers. The immunoSEQ multiplex PCR assay, covering 54 Vbeta and 13 Jbeta segments, was used to amplify TCR beta CDR3 regions. Bias from PCR amplification was corrected by using a synthetic template baseline for primer optimization and for computational correction. The authors processed their data as follows. Reads were annotated to V, D and J genes according to IMGT and were analyzed with immunoSEQ Analyzer, with only productive sequences retained. To calculate clonality, Shannon entropy was normalized by log2 of the number of productive unique sequences and then subtracted from one. Public and private clones were assessed among the 100 most prevalent clones of each patient and control. Clones were defined as Susac-specific when absent from the healthy and MS cohorts, from approximately 970 published viral clones and from other ImmuneACCESS disease sequences. The public reads were run again by TCRdb, first through fastp at Q25 and then through MiXCR, and only productive beta chains were kept. Rows with one shared CDR3 protein collapse into an entry with the most common genes and DNA. TCRdb's processing, not the study's, gives the V and J calls here. The sample table contains 150,000 to 200,000 distinct CDR3 sequences; only one count was recorded for 90% to 97% of them. The ten most abundant clones make up roughly 0.098% of the sample.

A word on this clonotype: Its antigen is not yet known. Qualities for individual bases were not recorded, and no much larger clone is one base off.

Peripheral blood CD8+ and CD4+ T cells from healthy donors, Susac syndrome patients and multiple sclerosis patients were profiled using high-throughput TCR beta sequencing. Susac syndrome patients met recently defined diagnostic criteria for definite or probable disease. Bulk CD8+ and CD4+ T cells were purified by magnetic negative isolation, whereas CD8+ TEMRA cells were enriched by FACS. Blood was collected in EDTA tubes and processed within 24 hours, with PBMCs isolated through density gradient centrifugation. PBMCs intended for TCR sequencing were frozen in liquid nitrogen and were later thawed in a 37 degrees C water bath. The sorted or isolated CD4+, CD8+ and CD8+ TEMRA cells reached a purity of at least 90%.

Sequenced material: CD4+ T cells from PBMCs. This TCR came from a human donor with Susac syndrome. Recombination connected TRBV4-3 to TRBJ2-2; TRBD1 lines up with 9 middle nucleotides. The CDR3 is CASSRDRASNTGELFF. Here is the DNA: TGCGCCAGCAGCCGGGACAGGGCATCGAACACCGGGGAGCTGTTTTTT.